This T cell receptor (beta chain) was recorded in a study of blood T cell repertoires in COVID-19. Generated by immunoSEQ multiplex PCR, the TCRdb table keeps only in-frame clones and is missing some. This table holds 150,000 to 200,000 clones, around 86% found once. Germline CDR1 and CDR2: LNHDA and SQIVND (reference sequence). V gave up 6 bases and J gave up 8 bases, with 19 bases separating them. This CDR3 is built from 14 residues. The V and J genes are TRBV19 and TRBJ1-2; D remains unclear. This receptor was obtained from a woman at least 80 years old in a cohort sampled during active or convalescent COVID-19. Sequencing was performed on peripheral blood. The CDR3 nucleotides are TGTGCCAGTAGGGCCCCCGAGTCGCGACTGGGCTACACCTTC. This encodes CASRAPESRLGYTF.